This entry describes one T cell receptor beta chain. The data originate from a study of T-cell reconstitution after alpha-beta-depleted transplantation in children. For TCRbeta, the library was prepared with unique molecular identifiers. TCRdb redid the calling of the PCR reads with MiXCR, one entry per CDR3 protein. The data hold hundreds of thousands of distinct CDR3 sequences, with roughly 17% observed a single time. This CDR3 has 17 residues. Germline CDR1 and CDR2: SGHKS and YYEKEE (reference sequence). With 4 bases removed from V and 5 bases from J, the gap between germline ends came to 22 bases.

This sequence originates from a human donor who donated a stem cell graft to a child with acute myeloid leukemia. The chain links TRBV5-5 to TRBJ2-4; D is unclear. Sequences were derived from PBMCs from the stem cell graft donor, sampled from the stem cell graft. The CDR3 DNA is TGTGCCAGCAGCGCCCACCCAAGGGCACGGCATGAAAACATTCAGTACTTC. Translating gives CASSAHPRARHENIQYF. Full variable domain (missing parts from reference TRBV5-5 and TRBJ2-4): DAGVTQSPTHLIKTRGQQVTLRCSPISGHKSVSWYQQVLGQGPQFIFQYYEKEERGRGNFPDRFSARQFPNYSSELNVNALLLGDSALYLCASSAHPRARHENIQYFGAGTRLSVL.